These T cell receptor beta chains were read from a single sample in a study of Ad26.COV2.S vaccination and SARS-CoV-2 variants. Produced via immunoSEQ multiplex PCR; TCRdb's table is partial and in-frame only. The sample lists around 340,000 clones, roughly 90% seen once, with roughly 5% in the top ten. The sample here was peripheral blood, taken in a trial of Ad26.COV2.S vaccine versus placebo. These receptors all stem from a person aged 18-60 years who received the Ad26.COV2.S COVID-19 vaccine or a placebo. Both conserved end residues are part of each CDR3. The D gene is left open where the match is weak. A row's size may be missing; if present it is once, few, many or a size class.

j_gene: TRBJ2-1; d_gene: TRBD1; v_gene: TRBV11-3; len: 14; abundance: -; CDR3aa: CASSLTGLYNEQFF; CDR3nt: TGTGCCAGCAGCTTGACAGGGCTCTACAATGAGCAGTTCTTC
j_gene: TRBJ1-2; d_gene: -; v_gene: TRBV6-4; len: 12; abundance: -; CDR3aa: CASSRTNYGYTF; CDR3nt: TGTGCCAGCAGTAGGACTAACTATGGCTACACCTTC
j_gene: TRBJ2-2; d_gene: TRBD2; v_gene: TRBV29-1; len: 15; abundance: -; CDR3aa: CSVVIAGANTGELFF; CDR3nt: TGCAGCGTTGTGATCGCGGGAGCGAACACCGGGGAGCTGTTTTTT
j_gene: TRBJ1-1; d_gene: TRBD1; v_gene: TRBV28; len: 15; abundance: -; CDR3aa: CASSPLDRVGTEAFF; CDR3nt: TGTGCCAGCAGTCCATTGGACAGGGTAGGCACTGAAGCTTTCTTT
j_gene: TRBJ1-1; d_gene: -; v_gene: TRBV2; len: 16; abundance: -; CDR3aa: CASKEGTLFLNTEAFF; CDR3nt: TGTGCCAGCAAGGAGGGGACACTTTTCCTGAACACTGAAGCTTTCTTT
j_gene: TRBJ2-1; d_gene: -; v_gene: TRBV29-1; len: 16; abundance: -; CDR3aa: CSVSPPGASSYNEQFF; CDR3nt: TGCAGCGTTTCCCCCCCGGGGGCTAGCTCCTACAATGAGCAGTTCTTC
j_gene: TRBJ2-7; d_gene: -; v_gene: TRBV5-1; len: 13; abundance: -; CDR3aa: CASSLVTDYEQYF; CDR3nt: TGCGCCAGCAGCTTGGTGACCGACTACGAGCAGTACTTC
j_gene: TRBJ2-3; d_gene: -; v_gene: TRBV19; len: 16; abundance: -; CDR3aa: CASSRRRGTDTDTQYF; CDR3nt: TGTGCCAGTAGTCGTCGACGGGGGACGGACACAGATACGCAGTATTTT
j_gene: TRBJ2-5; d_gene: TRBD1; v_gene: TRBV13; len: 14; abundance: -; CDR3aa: CASSYGQAQETQYF; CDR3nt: TGTGCCAGCAGCTATGGACAGGCCCAAGAGACCCAGTACTTC
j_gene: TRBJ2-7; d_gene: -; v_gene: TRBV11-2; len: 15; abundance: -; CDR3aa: CASSLGGRADRKQYF; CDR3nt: TGTGCCAGCAGCTTAGGGGGCAGGGCGGATAGGAAGCAGTACTTC
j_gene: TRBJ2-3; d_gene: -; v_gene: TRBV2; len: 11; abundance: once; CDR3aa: CASRITDTQYF; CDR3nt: TGTGCCAGCAGGATCACAGATACGCAGTATTTT
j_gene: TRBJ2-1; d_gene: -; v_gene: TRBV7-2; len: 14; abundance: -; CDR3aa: CASSIPGIYNEQFF; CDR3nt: TGTGCCAGCAGCATTCCAGGGATCTACAATGAGCAGTTCTTC
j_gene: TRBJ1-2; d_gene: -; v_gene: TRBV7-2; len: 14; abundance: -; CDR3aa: CASSLGRAIYGYTF; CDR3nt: TGTGCCAGCAGCTTAGGTCGGGCGATCTATGGCTACACCTTC
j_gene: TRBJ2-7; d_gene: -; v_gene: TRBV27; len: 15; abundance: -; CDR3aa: CASSLKWTKDYEQYF; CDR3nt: TGTGCCAGCAGCCTTAAGTGGACTAAGGACTACGAGCAGTACTTC
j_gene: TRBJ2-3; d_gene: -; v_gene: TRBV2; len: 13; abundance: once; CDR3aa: CASSEIGTDTQYF; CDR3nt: TGTGCCAGCAGTGAGATAGGCACAGATACGCAGTATTTT
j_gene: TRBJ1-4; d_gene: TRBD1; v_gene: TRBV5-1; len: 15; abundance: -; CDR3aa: CASSSSGTANEKLFF; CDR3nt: TGCGCCAGCAGCTCGAGCGGGACAGCTAATGAAAAACTGTTTTTT
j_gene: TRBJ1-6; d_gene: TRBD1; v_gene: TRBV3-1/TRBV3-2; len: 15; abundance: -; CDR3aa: CASSQGDRDSSPLHF; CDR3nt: TGTGCCAGCAGCCAAGGGGACAGGGACAGCTCACCCCTCCACTTT
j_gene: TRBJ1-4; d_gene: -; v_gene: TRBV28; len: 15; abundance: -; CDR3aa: CASKELSPTNEKLFF; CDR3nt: TGTGCCAGCAAGGAGTTATCTCCAACTAATGAAAAACTGTTTTTT
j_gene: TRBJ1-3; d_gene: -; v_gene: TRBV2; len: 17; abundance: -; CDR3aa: CASSDQGRGSSGNTIYF; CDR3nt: TGTGCCAGCAGTGACCAGGGTCGGGGGAGCTCTGGAAACACCATATATTTT
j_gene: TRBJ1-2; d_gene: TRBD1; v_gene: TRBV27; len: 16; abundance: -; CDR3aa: CASSLQGAGIPYGYTF; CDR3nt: TGTGCCAGCAGTTTACAGGGGGCAGGAATCCCCTATGGCTACACCTTC
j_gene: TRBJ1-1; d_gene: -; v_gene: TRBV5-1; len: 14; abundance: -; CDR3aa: CASSLGTLNTEAFF; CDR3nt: TGCGCCAGCAGCTTGGGGACACTTAACACTGAAGCTTTCTTT
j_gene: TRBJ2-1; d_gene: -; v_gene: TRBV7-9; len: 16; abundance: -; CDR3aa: CASSLGATSSYNEQFF; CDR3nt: TGTGCCAGCAGCTTAGGGGCCACCAGCTCCTACAATGAGCAGTTCTTC
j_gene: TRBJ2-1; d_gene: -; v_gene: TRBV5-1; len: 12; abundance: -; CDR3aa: CASNLQGGEQFF; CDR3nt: TGCGCCAGCAACCTACAGGGTGGTGAGCAGTTCTTC
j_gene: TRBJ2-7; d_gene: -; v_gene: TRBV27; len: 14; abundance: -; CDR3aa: CASSPGTAGYEQYF; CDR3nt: TGTGCCAGCAGTCCCGGGACGGCCGGTTACGAGCAGTACTTC
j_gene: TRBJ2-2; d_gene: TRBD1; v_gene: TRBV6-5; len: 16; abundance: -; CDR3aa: CASSLGQGETAGELFF; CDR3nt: TGTGCCAGCAGTTTGGGACAGGGGGAGACGGCCGGGGAGCTGTTTTTT
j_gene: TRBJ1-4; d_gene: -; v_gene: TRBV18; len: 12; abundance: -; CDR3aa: CASSGKTGTMVF; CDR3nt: TGTGCCAGCTCAGGAAAAACCGGGACAATGGTTTTT
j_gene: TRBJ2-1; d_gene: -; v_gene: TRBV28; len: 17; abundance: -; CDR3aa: CASSLSPGASSYNEQFF; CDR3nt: TGTGCCAGCAGTTTATCCCCAGGGGCAAGCTCCTACAATGAGCAGTTCTTC
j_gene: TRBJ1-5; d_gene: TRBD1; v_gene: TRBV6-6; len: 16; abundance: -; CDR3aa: CASSPPSGGGNQPQHF; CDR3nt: TGTGCCAGCAGCCCCCCGTCAGGGGGCGGCAATCAGCCCCAGCATTTT
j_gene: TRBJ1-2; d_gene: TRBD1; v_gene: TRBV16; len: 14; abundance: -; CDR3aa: CASSHTRDRVGYTF; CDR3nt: TGTGCCAGCAGCCACACCCGGGACAGGGTAGGCTACACCTTC
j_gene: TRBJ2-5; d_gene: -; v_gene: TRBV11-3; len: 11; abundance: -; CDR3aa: CASSAKETQYF; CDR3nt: TGTGCCAGCAGCGCCAAAGAGACCCAGTACTTC
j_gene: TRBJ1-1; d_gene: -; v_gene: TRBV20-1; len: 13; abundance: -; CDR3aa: CSASIVENTEAFF; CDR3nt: TGCAGTGCTAGTATTGTCGAAAACACTGAAGCTTTCTTT
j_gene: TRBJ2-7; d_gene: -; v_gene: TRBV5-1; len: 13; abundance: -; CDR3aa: CASSSQLSSEQYF; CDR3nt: TGCGCCAGCAGCTCCCAGTTGTCATCCGAGCAGTACTTC